The present T cell receptor beta chain was sequenced within a study of T-cell reconstitution after alpha-beta-depleted transplantation in children. Findings of the study overall: It was newly produced T cells that mostly accounted for T-cell counts and diversity one year after transplant. For some patients, TCRbeta diversity was high at day 60 because of recipient T cells and thymic progenitors that survived.

The V gene end was trimmed by 4 bases and the J gene end by 2 bases; junction bases not matched to a gene: 4. Germline V lookup: CDR1 SGHTA, CDR2 FQGTGA. The CDR3 spans 17 residues. This clonotype was found many times. Its antigen is currently unknown. Molecular barcoding with unique molecular identifiers was used for the TCRbeta library. TCRdb re-called the PCR reads with MiXCR, one entry per CDR3 protein. The sample holds some 840,000 distinct CDR3 sequences, less than 20% seen once. This sample comprised PBMCs, mostly from graft donor cells, obtained 360 days after TCRalphabeta/CD19-depleted stem cell transplant. The TCR sequence derives from a male patient between 10 and 17 years old who had a stem cell transplant for acute lymphoblastic leukemia, so the T cells may come from the graft donor. This sequence joins TRBV7-3 and TRBJ2-1; 14 nucleotides line up with TRBD2. CDR3 bases: TGTGCCAGCAGCTCTCGACTAGCGGGAGGGCCCTACAATGAGCAGTTCTTC. Its translation is CASSSRLAGGPYNEQFF.